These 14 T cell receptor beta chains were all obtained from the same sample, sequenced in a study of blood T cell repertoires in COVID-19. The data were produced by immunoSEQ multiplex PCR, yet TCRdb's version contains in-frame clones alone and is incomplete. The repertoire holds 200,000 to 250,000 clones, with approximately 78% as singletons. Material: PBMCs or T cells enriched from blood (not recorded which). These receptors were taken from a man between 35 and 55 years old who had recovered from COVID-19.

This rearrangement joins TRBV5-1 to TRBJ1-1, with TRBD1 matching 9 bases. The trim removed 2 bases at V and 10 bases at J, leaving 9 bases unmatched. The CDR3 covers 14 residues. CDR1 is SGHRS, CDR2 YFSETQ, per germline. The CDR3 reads CASSLSGGQGLAFF. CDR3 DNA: TGCGCCAGCAGCTTATCGGGGGGACAGGGACTAGCTTTCTTT.

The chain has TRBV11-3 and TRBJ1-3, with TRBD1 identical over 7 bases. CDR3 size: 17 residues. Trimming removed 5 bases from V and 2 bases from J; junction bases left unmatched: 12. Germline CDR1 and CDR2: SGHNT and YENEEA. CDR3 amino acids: CASSGPTGKRTGNTIYF. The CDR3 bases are TGTGCCAGCAGCGGCCCGACAGGGAAGCGAACTGGAAACACCATATATTTT.

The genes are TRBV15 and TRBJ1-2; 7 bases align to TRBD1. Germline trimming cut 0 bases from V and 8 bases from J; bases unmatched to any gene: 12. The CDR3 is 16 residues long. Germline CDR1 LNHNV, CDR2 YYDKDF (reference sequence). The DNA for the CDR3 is TGTGCCACCAGCAGAGATAAAGTAAGGGGGCTGTGGGGCTACACCTTC. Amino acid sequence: CATSRDKVRGLWGYTF.

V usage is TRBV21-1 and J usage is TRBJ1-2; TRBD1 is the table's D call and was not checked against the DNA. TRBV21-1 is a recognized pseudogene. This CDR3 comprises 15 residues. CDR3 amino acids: CASSPWPTGNYGYTF. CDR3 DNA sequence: TGTGCCAGCAGCCCTTGGCCGACAGGGAACTATGGCTACACCTTC.

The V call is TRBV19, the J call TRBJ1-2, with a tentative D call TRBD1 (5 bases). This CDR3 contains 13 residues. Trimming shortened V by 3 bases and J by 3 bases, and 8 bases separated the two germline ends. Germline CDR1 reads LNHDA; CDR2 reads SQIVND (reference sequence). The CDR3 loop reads CASSMGQYYGYTF. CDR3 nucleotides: TGTGCCAGTAGTATGGGGCAGTACTATGGCTACACCTTC.

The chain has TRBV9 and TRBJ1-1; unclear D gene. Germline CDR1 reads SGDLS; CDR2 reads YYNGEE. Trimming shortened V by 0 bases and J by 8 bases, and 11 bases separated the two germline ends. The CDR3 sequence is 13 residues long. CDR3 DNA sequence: TGTGCCAGCAGCGTAGATTCAGTGGCCGAAGCTTTCTTT. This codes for CASSVDSVAEAFF.

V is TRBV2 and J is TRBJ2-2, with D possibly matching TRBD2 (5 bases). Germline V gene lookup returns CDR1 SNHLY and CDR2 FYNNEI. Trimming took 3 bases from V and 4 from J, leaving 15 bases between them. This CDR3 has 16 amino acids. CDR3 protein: CASSEGRGWGTGELFF. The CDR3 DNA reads TGTGCCAGCAGTGAGGGTCGGGGATGGGGCACCGGGGAGCTGTTTTTT.

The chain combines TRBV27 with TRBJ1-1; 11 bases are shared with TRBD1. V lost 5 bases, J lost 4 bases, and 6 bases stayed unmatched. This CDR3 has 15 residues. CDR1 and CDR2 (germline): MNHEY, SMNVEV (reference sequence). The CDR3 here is CASSTRTGGGTEAFF. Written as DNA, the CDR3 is TGTGCCAGCAGTACCCGGACAGGGGGCGGCACTGAAGCTTTCTTT.

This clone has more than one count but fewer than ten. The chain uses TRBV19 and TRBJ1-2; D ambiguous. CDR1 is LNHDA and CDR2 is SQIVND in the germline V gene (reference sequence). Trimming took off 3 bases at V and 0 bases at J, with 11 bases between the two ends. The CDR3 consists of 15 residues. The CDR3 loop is CASSITLRANYGYTF. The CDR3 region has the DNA TGTGCCAGTAGTATTACGCTTAGAGCTAACTATGGCTACACCTTC.

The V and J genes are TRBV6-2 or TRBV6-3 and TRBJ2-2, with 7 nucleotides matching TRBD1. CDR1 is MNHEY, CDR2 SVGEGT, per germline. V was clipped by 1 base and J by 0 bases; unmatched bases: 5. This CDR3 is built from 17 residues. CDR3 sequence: CASSYFGDSPNTGELFF. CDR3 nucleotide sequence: TGTGCCAGCAGTTACTTCGGGGACAGCCCGAACACCGGGGAGCTGTTTTTT.

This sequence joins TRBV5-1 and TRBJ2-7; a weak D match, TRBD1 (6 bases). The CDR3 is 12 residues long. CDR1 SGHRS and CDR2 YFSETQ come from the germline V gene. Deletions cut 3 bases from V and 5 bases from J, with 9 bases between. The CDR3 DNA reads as TGCGCCAGCAGCTCGGACAGAAACGAGCAGTACTTC. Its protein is CASSSDRNEQYF.

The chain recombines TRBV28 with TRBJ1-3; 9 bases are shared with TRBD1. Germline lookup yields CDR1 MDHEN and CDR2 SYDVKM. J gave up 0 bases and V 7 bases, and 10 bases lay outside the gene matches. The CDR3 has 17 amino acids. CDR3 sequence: CASKSGGQGFSGNTIYF. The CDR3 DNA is TGTGCCAGCAAATCGGGGGGACAGGGATTCTCTGGAAACACCATATATTTT.

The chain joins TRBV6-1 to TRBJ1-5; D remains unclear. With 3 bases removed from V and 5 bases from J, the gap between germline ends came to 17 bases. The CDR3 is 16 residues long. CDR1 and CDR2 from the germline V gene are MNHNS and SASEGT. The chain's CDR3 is CASSEEARGSYQPQHF. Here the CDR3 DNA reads TGTGCCAGCAGTGAGGAGGCCAGAGGATCTTATCAGCCCCAGCATTTT.

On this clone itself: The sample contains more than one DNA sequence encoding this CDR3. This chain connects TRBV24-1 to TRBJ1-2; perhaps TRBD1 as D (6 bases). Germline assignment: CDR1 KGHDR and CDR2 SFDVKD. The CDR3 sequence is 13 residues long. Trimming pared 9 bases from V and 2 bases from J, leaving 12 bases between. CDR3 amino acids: CATSRGANYGYTF. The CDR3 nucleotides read TGTGCCACCTCTCGGGGGGCCAACTATGGCTACACCTTC.